This passage covers 13 T cell receptor beta chains from one sample sequenced in a study of vaccination and CD4 T cells after COVID-19. Sequencing of the DNA from cultured CD4+ T cells was carried out with the Oncomine TCR Beta short-read assay. TCRdb redid the calling of the PCR reads with MiXCR, one entry per CDR3 protein. The sample yields about 20,000 distinct CDR3 sequences, 42% seen once. Their antigen targets remain unknown. Time point here: late sampling 161 to 241 days after vaccination in three convalescent patients. The sample's treatment: roughly 10-day PBMC culture with coronavirus spike peptide pools or control peptides (ViraFEST assay). The specimen was CD4+ T cells from blood, cultured in vitro, collected about 7 months after SARS-CoV-2 vaccination. Receptors were obtained from a human donor who had recovered from COVID-19.

The J gene is TRBJ2-7, the V gene TRBV10-3; no clear D. Germline V gene data show CDR1 as ENHRY and CDR2 as SYGVKD. This CDR3 region has 13 residues. Between the trimmed V and J ends, which lost 3 bases and 3 bases, there was a span of 9 bases. CDR3 nucleotide sequence: TGTGCCATCAGTGAAATCCAGATCTACGAGCAGTACTTC. Translated, it gives CAISEIQIYEQYF.

This clonotype was seen only a few times. The CDR3 spells CASSTRTDTQYF. CDR3 coding DNA: TGTGCCAGCAGTACGCGCACAGATACGCAGTATTTT. The chain employs TRBV28 and TRBJ2-3; D gene uncertain. Trimming removed 5 bases at V and 1 base at J, with 4 bases between. There are 12 residues in the CDR3. Germline V gene sequence: CDR1 MDHEN, CDR2 SYDVKM.

The V and J genes are TRBV27 and TRBJ2-1; 12 bases align to TRBD2. CDR1 is MNHEY, CDR2 SMNVEV, per germline (reference sequence). Unmatched junction bases numbered 8, after V lost 10 bases and J lost 7 bases. The CDR3 consists of 14 residues. DNA for the CDR3: TGTGCCACCAGGCAGACTAGCGGGAGAAATGAGCAGTTCTTC. It is translated as CATRQTSGRNEQFF.

The chain is built from TRBV20-1 and TRBJ2-7; 8 nucleotides line up with TRBD2. CDR1 is DFQATT and CDR2 is SNEGSKA in the germline V gene (reference sequence). The CDR3 totals 16 residues. The V gene end was trimmed by 2 bases and the J gene end by 0 bases; junction bases not matched to a gene: 9. CDR3 protein: CSARQRGRTSSYEQYF. CDR3 DNA: TGCAGTGCTAGACAGCGGGGGAGAACTTCCTCCTACGAGCAGTACTTC.

The chain employs TRBV20-1 and TRBJ2-1; D possibly corresponds to TRBD1 (6 bases). The CDR3 is 14 residues long. CDR1 and CDR2 (germline): DFQATT, SNEGSKA (reference sequence). Trimming cost V 2 bases and J 9 bases, with 17 bases left between them. The CDR3, as DNA: TGCAGTGCTAGACGGGTGGGGACACGGGGTGAGCAGTTCTTC. Translation gives CSARRVGTRGEQFF.

This clonotype has a handful of counts. The genes are TRBV7-9 and TRBJ2-7, with unresolved D. V gave up 1 base and J gave up 6 bases, with 4 bases separating them. This CDR3 is 11 amino acids long. CDR1 is SEHNR and CDR2 is FQNEAQ in the germline V gene (reference sequence). The CDR3 sequence: CASSLGVEQYF. DNA for the CDR3: TGTGCCAGCAGCTTAGGGGTCGAGCAGTACTTC.

This chain links TRBV4-1 with TRBJ2-7; TRBD2 aligns across 12 bases. CDR1 is MGHRA and CDR2 is YSYEKL in the germline V gene. The CDR3 is made up of 16 amino acids. Trimming removed 0 bases from V and 2 bases from J; junction bases left unmatched: 2. CDR3 DNA: TGCGCCAGCAGCCAAGATCGGACTAGCGGGACCTACGAGCAGTACTTC. Its translation: CASSQDRTSGTYEQYF.

Only a few counts were recorded for this clonotype. This rearrangement joins TRBV20-1 to TRBJ2-1; 9 positions agree with TRBD2. There are 16 residues in the CDR3. From germline, CDR1 is DFQATT and CDR2 SNEGSKA (reference sequence). V was pared by 2 bases and J by 2 bases, with 7 bases of the junction left unmatched. The CDR3 DNA reads TGCAGTGCTAGATCGGCTAGCGGGAACGCCTACAATGAGCAGTTCTTC. Protein product: CSARSASGNAYNEQFF.

The V and J genes are TRBV20-1 and TRBJ1-4, with D unclear. The CDR3 loop spans 13 amino acids. Germline V gives CDR1 DFQATT, CDR2 SNEGSKA (reference sequence). V dropped 3 bases and J dropped 8 bases, with 13 bases sitting between them. In DNA form, the CDR3 reads TGCAGTGCTAGCTGGTCGAGGTCGGAAAAACTGTTTTTT. As protein: CSASWSRSEKLFF.

This clonotype came up once. The V call is TRBV7-2, the J call TRBJ2-3; D gene uncertain. CDR3 length equals 12 residues. V lost 3 bases and J lost 0, with 1 base in between. The germline gives CDR1 SGHTA, CDR2 FQGNSA. The CDR3 nucleotides read TGTGCCAGCAGCTTCAGCACAGATACGCAGTATTTT. Protein product: CASSFSTDTQYF.

The chain couples TRBV20-1 to TRBJ2-5; 10 bases match TRBD2. The CDR3 length is 15 residues. J gave up 5 bases and V 0 bases, and 6 bases lay outside the gene matches. Germline loops: CDR1 DFQATT, CDR2 SNEGSKA (reference sequence). The CDR3 region is CSARDRIAGGETQYF. The CDR3 nucleotides are TGCAGTGCTAGAGATAGGATAGCGGGAGGTGAGACCCAGTACTTC.

The CDR3 region is CATSSQGARLFF. The CDR3 nucleotides are TGTGCCACCAGCAGTCAGGGGGCGAGACTGTTTTTT. The rearrangement links TRBV15 to TRBJ1-4; TRBD1 matches 8 bases. The CDR3 sequence is 12 residues long. Germline trimming cut 3 bases from V and 13 bases from J; bases unmatched to any gene: 4. Germline lookup yields CDR1 LNHNV and CDR2 YYDKDF (reference sequence).

The chain uses TRBV7-2 and TRBJ1-2; no clear D. Germline values: CDR1 SGHTA, CDR2 FQGNSA. Between the trimmed V and J ends, which lost 2 bases and 5 bases, there was a span of 15 bases. The CDR3 spans 15 residues. The CDR3 here is CASSLIGVKIYGYTF. Written as DNA, the CDR3 is TGTGCCAGCAGCTTAATCGGGGTTAAAATTTATGGCTACACCTTC.